A single sample gave rise to the 27 T cell receptor beta chains below, sequenced in a study of blood T cells in healthy people across ages. PCR was performed a second time for roughly 7 to 11 cycles using a sample-barcoded 5' primer and a J-beta primer mix. TCRdb fed the 5' RACE reads into MiXCR, producing one record per CDR3 protein. The sample consists of about 770,000 distinct CDR3 sequences, roughly 44% of them appearing once. What was sequenced was blood. Receptors were obtained from a man between 60 and 70 years old in good health.

The genes are TRBV5-1 and TRBJ2-7; 7 nucleotides line up with TRBD2. The V and J ends lost 4 bases and 2 bases, in that order; junction bases with no gene match: 12. CDR1 SGHRS and CDR2 YFSETQ come from the germline V gene. The CDR3 runs 16 residues. This CDR3 reads CASSGTNGWTTYEQYF. CDR3 nucleotide sequence: TGCGCCAGCAGCGGGACTAACGGTTGGACAACCTACGAGCAGTACTTC.

This chain uses TRBV6-6 with TRBJ1-3, with D perhaps matching TRBD1 (5 bases). Trimming cost V 6 bases and J 0 bases, with 12 bases left between them. The germline gives CDR1 MNHNY, CDR2 SVGAGI (reference sequence). This CDR3 spans 15 amino acids. DNA for the CDR3: TGTGCCAGCAGCCCCCGGGGGATCTCTGGAAACACCATATATTTT. The encoded protein is CASSPRGISGNTIYF.

This chain links TRBV7-2 with TRBJ2-1; the D gene is possibly TRBD2 (6 bases). Per germline, CDR1 SGHTA and CDR2 FQGNSA. The CDR3 has 14 amino acids. V lost 7 bases, J lost 10 bases, and 20 bases lay in between. The CDR3 DNA reads TGTGCCAGCACCTTGGAGGGTTCTAACTACGAGCAGTTCTTC. Translating it yields CASTLEGSNYEQFF.

The chain employs TRBV18 and TRBJ1-3, with a possible D match to TRBD1 (6 bases). This CDR3 comprises 15 residues. Germline V gene lookup returns CDR1 KGHSH and CDR2 LQKENI. V was cut by 2 bases and J by 2 bases, with 10 bases left in between. The CDR3 loop reads CASSPSRGPGNTIYF. DNA of the CDR3: TGTGCCAGCTCACCAAGCAGGGGACCTGGAAACACCATATATTTT.

As concerns this clonotype: A much larger clone differs from this one at a single base, so this may be a read error. V usage is TRBV7-2 and J usage is TRBJ2-1, with 10 positions matching TRBD2. CDR3 size: 16 residues. Germline CDR1 SGHTA, CDR2 FQGNSA. CDR3: CVSSAGSGGAVHEQFF. As DNA, the CDR3 is TGTGTCAGCAGCGCAGGAAGCGGGGGGGCCGTCCATGAGCAGTTCTTC.

V and J are TRBV4-1 and TRBJ1-2; 7 bases map to TRBD1. Germline V gene data show CDR1 as MGHRA and CDR2 as YSYEKL. This CDR3 contains 14 residues. V lost 1 base and J lost 8; bases outside the gene matches: 7. CDR3 loop: CASSQADRDEGYTF. The CDR3 DNA reads TGCGCCAGCAGCCAAGCTGACAGGGACGAGGGCTACACCTTC.

This clonotype was seen only once. The chain has TRBV4-3 and TRBJ1-4, with TRBD1 as a possible D gene (5 bases). CDR3 size: 13 residues. Trimming removed 0 bases at V and 10 bases at J, with 9 bases between. Germline V gives CDR1 LGHNA, CDR2 YSLEER. The CDR3 DNA is TGCGCCAGCAGCCAAGAAGGGGTTACAAAACTGTTTTTT. Translating gives CASSQEGVTKLFF.

The rearrangement joins TRBV6-5 to TRBJ1-2; TRBD1 is a possible D gene (5 bases). This CDR3 contains 15 residues. Deletions cut 0 bases from V and 5 bases from J, with 13 bases between. Germline values: CDR1 MNHEY, CDR2 SVGAGI. The CDR3 DNA reads TGTGCCAGCAGTTACTCGGCAGGGAGCGGATATGGCTACACCTTC. Translation gives CASSYSAGSGYGYTF.

This clonotype was observed a few times. This chain joins TRBV6-1 and TRBJ1-2; maybe TRBD1 (5 bases). CDR3 size: 14 residues. Germline CDR1 is MNHNS and CDR2 is SASEGT. Trimming removed 4 bases from V and 1 base from J, with 10 bases in between. The DNA for the CDR3 is TGTGCCAGCAGTGTAGACCAGGGTAACTATGGCTACACCTTC. It codes for CASSVDQGNYGYTF.

This clonotype appeared many times. The chain links TRBV7-9 to TRBJ1-1; D call uncertain. CDR1 is SEHNR, CDR2 FQNEAQ, per germline (reference sequence). V was shortened by 5 bases and J by 1 base, with 5 bases between the two germline ends. CDR3 length equals 12 residues. This CDR3 is CASSPKNTEAFF. The CDR3 DNA is TGTGCCAGCAGCCCGAAGAACACTGAAGCTTTCTTT.

The chain employs TRBV20-1 and TRBJ2-4; TRBD1 aligns across 10 bases. TRBJ2-7 matches the DNA end more closely, so the J call is doubtful. Germline-derived CDR1 and CDR2 are DFQATT and SNEGSKA (reference sequence). The CDR3 runs 14 residues. As DNA, the CDR3 is TGCAGTGCCACGACAGGGGGCGAATGGTTCGAGCAGTACTTC. As protein: CSATTGGEWFEQYF.

This clonotype was detected a few times. The chain has TRBV12-3 or TRBV12-4 and TRBJ2-7; weak D call: TRBD1 (6 bases). V gave up 5 bases and J gave up 2 bases, with 13 bases separating them. The CDR3 runs 14 residues. CDR3 nucleotides: TGTGCCAGCAGTCCAGGGGTGTTAACCTACGAGCAGTACTTC. It yields the protein CASSPGVLTYEQYF.

This clonotype was detected only a few times. The junction departs from the called germline gene at one end, perhaps through a read error. The chain carries TRBV11-2 and TRBJ1-4; D unclear. The CDR3 is 16 amino acids. CDR1 SGHAT and CDR2 FQNNGV come from the germline V gene. This CDR3 reads CASTLTGSWRSEKLFF. The CDR3 DNA reads TGTGCCAGCACCTTAACCGGGTCCTGGAGGAGTGAAAAACTGTTTTTT.

In this sample, this clonotype turned up once. The chain has TRBV10-3 and TRBJ2-3, with TRBD2 as a possible D gene (5 bases). The V and J ends lost 8 bases and 4 bases respectively, with 16 bases between them. This CDR3 spans 14 amino acids. Germline-derived CDR1 and CDR2 are ENHRY and SYGVKD. CDR3 sequence: CAIGRLKEADTQYF. The DNA for the CDR3 is TGTGCCATCGGGAGACTAAAGGAGGCAGATACGCAGTATTTT.

This clonotype came up a few times. The V call is TRBV6-2 or TRBV6-3, the J call TRBJ2-2; TRBD1 agrees at 11 bases. The V and J ends lost 5 bases and 6 bases, in that order; junction bases with no gene match: 5. This CDR3 spans 15 amino acids. Germline CDR1 MNHEY, CDR2 SVGEGT. CDR3 nucleotide sequence: TGTGCCAGCAGTGGACAGGGGGCGCGCCCCGGGGAGCTGTTTTTT. Residues: CASSGQGARPGELFF.

This clonotype has a handful of counts. This chain uses TRBV6-2 or TRBV6-3 with TRBJ2-1; no reliable D call. Per germline, CDR1 MNHEY and CDR2 SVGEGT. The CDR3 is 16 residues long. Trimming took off 6 bases at V and 0 bases at J, with 15 bases between the two ends. In DNA form, the CDR3 reads TGTGCCAGCAGCTTAACAAGACAAAGCTCCTACAATGAGCAGTTCTTC. Protein sequence: CASSLTRQSSYNEQFF.

The chain employs TRBV2 and TRBJ1-4, with TRBD1 identical over 7 bases. The junction had 8 bases not matched to a gene; V was cut back by 6 bases and J by 7 bases. Germline V CDR1 and CDR2: SNHLY, FYNNEI. There are 14 residues in the CDR3. CDR3 nucleotide sequence: TGTGCCAGCAGAGTCGAGAGGGACAGTGAAAAACTGTTTTTT. Translated, it gives CASRVERDSEKLFF.

This chain joins TRBV20-1 and TRBJ2-4, with unresolved D. The germline V gene encodes CDR1 DFQATT and CDR2 SNEGSKA (reference sequence). The CDR3 has 13 amino acids. Trimming stripped 6 bases from V and 0 bases from J, with 9 bases between. The CDR3 DNA reads TGCAGTGCGTTCCTTTTAGCCAAAAACATTCAGTACTTC. Translation gives CSAFLLAKNIQYF.

This rearrangement joins TRBV13 to TRBJ2-7; D gene uncertain. Germline values: CDR1 PRHDT, CDR2 FYEKMQ (reference sequence). The ends were cut back, 3 bases at V and 4 bases at J, with 7 bases in the middle. CDR3 size: 12 residues. The CDR3 DNA reads as TGTGCCAGCAGCTTCGCAGGTTACGAGCAGTACTTC. Translated: CASSFAGYEQYF.

The J gene is TRBJ1-5, the V gene TRBV12-3 or TRBV12-4; TRBD1 aligns across 9 bases. V lost 6 bases to trimming and J lost 2 bases; unmatched junction nucleotides: 8. The CDR3 covers 16 residues. CDR3 coding DNA: TGTGCCAGCAGACAACAGGGGGCGAACGGCAATCAGCCCCAGCATTTT. As protein: CASRQQGANGNQPQHF.

This chain uses TRBV20-1 with TRBJ2-5; 13 positions agree with TRBD2. With the DNA end fitting TRBJ2-7 better, the J assignment may be wrong. This CDR3 is 17 amino acids long. From germline, CDR1 is DFQATT and CDR2 SNEGSKA (reference sequence). The CDR3 reads CSARGGLAGVTVYEQYF. The CDR3 nucleotides read TGCAGTGCTAGAGGAGGACTAGCGGGGGTTACCGTCTACGAGCAGTACTTC.

Turning to this clonotype: An end of the junction differs from the germline gene, which may be a read error. The chain couples TRBV12-3 or TRBV12-4 to TRBJ2-5; D possibly corresponds to TRBD1 (5 bases). The J call may be wrong; the DNA end is better matched by TRBJ2-7. The CDR3 has 14 residues. The CDR3 DNA reads TGTGCCTGCAGTTTAAGGGGTGGACCCGGCGAGCAGTACTTC. This codes for CACSLRGGPGEQYF.

This chain connects TRBV7-2 to TRBJ2-3; 8 bases fit TRBD1. V shed 2 bases, J shed 1 base, and the junction held 2 bases outside the gene matches. This CDR3 has 15 residues. Germline CDR1 SGHTA, CDR2 FQGNSA. CDR3 nucleotide sequence: TGTGCCAGCAGCTTAAAGGACAGGGGCACAGATACGCAGTATTTT. Translation: CASSLKDRGTDTQYF.

This clonotype was observed once. The chain couples TRBV20-1 to TRBJ1-2; D not resolved. Trimming took off 0 bases at V and 1 base at J, with 12 bases between the two ends. The length of the CDR3 is 15 residues. Germline V gene data show CDR1 as DFQATT and CDR2 as SNEGSKA (reference sequence). CDR3 DNA sequence: TGCAGTGCTAGAGATGTCCCGGGAGGTAACTATGGCTACACCTTC. Translation gives CSARDVPGGNYGYTF.

This rearrangement joins TRBV3-1 to TRBJ2-4; a weak D match, TRBD1 (5 bases). There are 12 residues in the CDR3. The V end was cut by 6 bases, the J end by 9 bases, with 12 bases between. Germline values: CDR1 LGHDT, CDR2 YNNKEL (reference sequence). CDR3 sequence: CASSGAAGIQYF. Written as DNA, the CDR3 is TGTGCCAGCAGTGGGGCAGCAGGCATTCAGTACTTC.

This clonotype has just a few counts. The rearrangement links TRBV7-9 to TRBJ1-6; 8 bases are shared with TRBD1. CDR3 length: 14 amino acids. The V gene's germline CDR1 is SEHNR and CDR2 FQNEAQ (reference sequence). V lost 6 bases to trimming and J lost 7 bases; unmatched junction nucleotides: 5. The CDR3, as DNA: TGTGCCAGCAGGCCGACAGGGGTGAATTCACCCCTCCACTTT. Protein: CASRPTGVNSPLHF.

There are many counts of this clonotype. One junction end does not reproduce the germline sequence, and a read error may be involved. The gene calls are TRBV18 and TRBJ2-7, with 8 bases aligning to TRBD2. Germline V gene sequence: CDR1 KGHSH, CDR2 LQKENI. This CDR3 has 14 residues. The CDR3 sequence is CASSPSGGTYEQYF. CDR3 coding DNA: TGCGCCAGCAGCCCGAGCGGGGGAACCTACGAGCAGTACTTC.